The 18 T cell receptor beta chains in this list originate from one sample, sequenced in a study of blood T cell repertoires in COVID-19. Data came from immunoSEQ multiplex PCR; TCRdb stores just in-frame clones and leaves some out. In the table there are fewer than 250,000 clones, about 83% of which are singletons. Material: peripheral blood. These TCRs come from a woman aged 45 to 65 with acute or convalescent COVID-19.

CDR3 nucleotides: TGTGCCAGCAGCTTTCAGGGGGCAGGTCAGCCCCAGCATTTT. Translated: CASSFQGAGQPQHF. V usage is TRBV7-9 and J usage is TRBJ1-5; 8 bases align to TRBD1. V shed 3 bases, J shed 6 bases, and the junction held 4 bases outside the gene matches. From germline, CDR1 is SEHNR and CDR2 FQNEAQ (reference sequence). The CDR3 spans 14 residues.

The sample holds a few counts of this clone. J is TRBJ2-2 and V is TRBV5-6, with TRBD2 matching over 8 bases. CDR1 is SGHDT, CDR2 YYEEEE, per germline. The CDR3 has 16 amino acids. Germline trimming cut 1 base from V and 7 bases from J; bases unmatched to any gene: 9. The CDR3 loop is CASSLLTGRASGELFF. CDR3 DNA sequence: TGTGCCAGCAGCTTGTTAACCGGGAGGGCCAGCGGGGAGCTGTTTTTT.

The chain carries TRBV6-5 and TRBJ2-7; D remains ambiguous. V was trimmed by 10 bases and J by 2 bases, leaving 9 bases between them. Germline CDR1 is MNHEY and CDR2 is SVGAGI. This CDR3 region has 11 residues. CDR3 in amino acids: CATSDTYEQYF. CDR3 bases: TGTGCCACGTCAGACACCTACGAGCAGTACTTC.

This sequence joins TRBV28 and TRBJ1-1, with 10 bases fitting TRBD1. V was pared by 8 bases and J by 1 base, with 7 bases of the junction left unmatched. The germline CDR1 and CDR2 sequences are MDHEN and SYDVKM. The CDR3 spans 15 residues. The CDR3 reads CASDRGRWGNTEAFF. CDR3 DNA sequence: TGTGCCAGCGACAGGGGGCGTTGGGGGAACACTGAAGCTTTCTTT.

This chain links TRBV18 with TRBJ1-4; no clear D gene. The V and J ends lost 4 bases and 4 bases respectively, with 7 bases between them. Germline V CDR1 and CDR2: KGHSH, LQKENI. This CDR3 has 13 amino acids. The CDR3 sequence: CASSRGSNEKLFF. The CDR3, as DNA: TGTGCCAGCTCACGTGGGAGTAATGAAAAACTGTTTTTT.

CDR3 bases: TGTGCCAGCAGTTCGACAGGGGTCTCCTACGAGCAGTACTTC. Protein: CASSSTGVSYEQYF. The chain links TRBV6-6 to TRBJ2-7, with TRBD1 matching 8 bases. Germline assignment: CDR1 MNHNY and CDR2 SVGAGI (reference sequence). Germline trimming cut 4 bases from V and 0 bases from J; bases unmatched to any gene: 2. The length of the CDR3 is 14 residues.

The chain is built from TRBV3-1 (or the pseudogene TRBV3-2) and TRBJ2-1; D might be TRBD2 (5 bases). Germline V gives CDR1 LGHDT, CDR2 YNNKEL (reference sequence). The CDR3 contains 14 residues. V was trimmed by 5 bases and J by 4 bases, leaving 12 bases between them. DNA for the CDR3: TGTGCCAGCAGCTCCCGGGAAGTATACAATGAGCAGTTCTTC. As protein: CASSSREVYNEQFF.

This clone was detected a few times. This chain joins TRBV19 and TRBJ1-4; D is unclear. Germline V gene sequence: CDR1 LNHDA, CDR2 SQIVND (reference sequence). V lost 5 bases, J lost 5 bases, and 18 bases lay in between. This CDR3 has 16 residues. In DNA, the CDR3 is TGTGCCAGTAGTCCTCACTTGTGGGCGCCCAATGAAAAACTGTTTTTT. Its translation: CASSPHLWAPNEKLFF.

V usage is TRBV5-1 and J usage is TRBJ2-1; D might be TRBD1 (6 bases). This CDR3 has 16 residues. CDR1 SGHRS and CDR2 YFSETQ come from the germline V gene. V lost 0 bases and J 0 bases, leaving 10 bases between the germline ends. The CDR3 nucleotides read TGCGCCAGCAGCTTGGGTACAGGGTACTCCTACAATGAGCAGTTCTTC. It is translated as CASSLGTGYSYNEQFF.

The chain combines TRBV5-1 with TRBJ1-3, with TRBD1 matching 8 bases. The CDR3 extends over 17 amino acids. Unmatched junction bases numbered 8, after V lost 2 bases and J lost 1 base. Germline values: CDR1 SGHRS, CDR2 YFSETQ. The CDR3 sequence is CASSLRSGTGSGNTIYF. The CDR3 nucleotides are TGCGCCAGCAGCTTACGATCCGGGACAGGATCTGGAAACACCATATATTTT.

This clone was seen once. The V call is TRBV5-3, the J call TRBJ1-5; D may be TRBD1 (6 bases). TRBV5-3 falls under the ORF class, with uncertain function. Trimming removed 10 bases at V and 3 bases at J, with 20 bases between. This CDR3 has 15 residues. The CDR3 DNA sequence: TGTGCCCCGGGGCGGGGGCGAGGGATCAATCAGCCCCAGCATTTT. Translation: CAPGRGRGINQPQHF.

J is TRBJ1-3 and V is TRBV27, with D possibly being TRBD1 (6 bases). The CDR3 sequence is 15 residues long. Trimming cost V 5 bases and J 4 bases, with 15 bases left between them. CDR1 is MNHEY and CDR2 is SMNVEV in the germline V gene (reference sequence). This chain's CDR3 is CASSAQGLRGNTIYF. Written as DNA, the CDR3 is TGTGCCAGCAGTGCACAGGGCCTGAGGGGAAACACCATATATTTT.

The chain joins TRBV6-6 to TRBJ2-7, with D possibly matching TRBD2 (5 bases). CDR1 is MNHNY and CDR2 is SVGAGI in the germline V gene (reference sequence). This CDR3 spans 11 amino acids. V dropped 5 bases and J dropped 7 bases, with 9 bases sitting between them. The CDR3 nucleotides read TGTGCCAGCAGTGATCGCGGGGAGCAGTACTTC. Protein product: CASSDRGEQYF.

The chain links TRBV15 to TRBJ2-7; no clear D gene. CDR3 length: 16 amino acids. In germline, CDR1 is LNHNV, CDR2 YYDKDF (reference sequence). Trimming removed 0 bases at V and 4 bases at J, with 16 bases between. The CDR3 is CATSRDLPRFLYEQYF. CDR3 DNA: TGTGCCACCAGCAGAGATCTCCCCCGGTTTTTGTACGAGCAGTACTTC. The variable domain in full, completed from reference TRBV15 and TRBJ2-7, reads DAMVIQNPRYQVTQFGKPVTLSCSQTLNHNVMYWYQQKSSQAPKLLFHYYDKDFNNEADTPDNFQSRRPNTSFCFLDIRSPGLGDTAMYLCATSRDLPRFLYEQYFGPGTRLTVT.

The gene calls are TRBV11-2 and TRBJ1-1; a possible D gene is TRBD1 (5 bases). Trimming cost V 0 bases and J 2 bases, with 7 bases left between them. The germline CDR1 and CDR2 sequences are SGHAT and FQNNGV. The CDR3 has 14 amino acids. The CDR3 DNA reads TGTGCCAGCAGCTTAGAGGGGCCCAACACTGAAGCTTTCTTT. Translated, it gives CASSLEGPNTEAFF.

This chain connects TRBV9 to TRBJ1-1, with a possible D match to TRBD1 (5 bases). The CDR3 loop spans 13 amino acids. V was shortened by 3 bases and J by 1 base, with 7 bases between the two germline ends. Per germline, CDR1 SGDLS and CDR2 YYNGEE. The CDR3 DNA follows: TGTGCCAGCAGCGGACAGACGAACACTGAAGCTTTCTTT. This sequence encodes CASSGQTNTEAFF. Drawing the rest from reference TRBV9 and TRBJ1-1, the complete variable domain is DSGVTQTPKHLITATGQRVTLRCSPRSGDLSVYWYQQSLDQGLQFLIQYYNGEERAKGNILERFSAQQFPDLHSELNLSSLELGDSALYFCASSGQTNTEAFFGQGTRLTVV.

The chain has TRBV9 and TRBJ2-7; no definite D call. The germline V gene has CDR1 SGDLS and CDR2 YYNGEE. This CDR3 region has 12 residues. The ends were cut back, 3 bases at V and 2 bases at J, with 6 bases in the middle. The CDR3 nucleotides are TGTGCCAGCAGCGCTAACGCCTACGAGCAGTACTTC. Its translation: CASSANAYEQYF.

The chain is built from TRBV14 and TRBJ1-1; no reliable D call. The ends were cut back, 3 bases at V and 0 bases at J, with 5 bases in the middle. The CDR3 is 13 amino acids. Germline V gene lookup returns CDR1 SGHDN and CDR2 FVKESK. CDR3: CASSQLMNTEAFF. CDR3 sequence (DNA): TGTGCCAGCAGCCAGTTAATGAACACTGAAGCTTTCTTT.